This T cell receptor (beta chain) appears in the sequencing data of a study of tumor T cells in aggressive B-cell lymphoma (dated by TCRdb to the late 2010s). The junction carries 11 bases between V and J, which are trimmed by 3 bases and 4 bases respectively. Taken from cysteine to phenylalanine, the CDR3 has 14 residues. Left in the record is the CDR3 DNA by itself, 42 bases read in frame from the first base. As encoded in the germline V gene (reference sequence), CDR1 is SEHNR while CDR2 is FQNEAQ. The library was built by means of the immunoSEQ multiplex PCR assay. TCRdb carries this immuneACCESS record with in-frame sequences only. Its versions omit some clonotypes, under half of them owing to an unresolved V gene in the studies checked, with the rest unexplained. The sample includes about 9,900 clones, with 65% to 90% observed a single time. Roughly 4.7% of the sample goes to the ten largest clones.

Worth noting for this clone: No antigen is known for it. No qualities accompany the bases; no much larger clone lies one base away.

The clonotype was recovered from an adult with diffuse large B cell lymphoma. The sample comprised tumor tissue. This sequence uses TRBV7-9 and TRBJ2-3; the D gene is possibly TRBD2, with 5 bases matching. Here is the DNA: TGTGCCAGCAGCTTTGAGGGTGATTCAGATACGCAGTATTTT. Its translation is CASSFEGDSDTQYF.